This T cell receptor beta chain is drawn from a study of T cells in Graves' hyperthyroidism and ophthalmopathy (dated by TCRdb to the late 2010s). Background on the whole study: Peripheral blood was sampled at the time of initial diagnosis, prior to any treatment. After sampling, hyperthyroidism patients received methimazole starting at 30 mg daily, and ophthalmopathy patients received high-dose intravenous methylprednisolone. The paper reports TCR Vbeta CDR3 sequencing of roughly 140 peripheral blood samples: 40 to 45 ophthalmopathy, over 70 hyperthyroidism and around 17 progressor patients. Thyroid tissue and blood T-cell repertoires from roughly six Graves' hyperthyroidism patients were also compared in the study. An independent validation cohort of about 19 hyperthyroidism patients and approximately 16 patients who later progressed to ophthalmopathy tested prospective prediction of ophthalmopathy. To identify TCR V-J signatures that set the groups apart, the researchers used a discovery cohort of about a hundred patients, made up of roughly 40 with Graves' ophthalmopathy and 57 with stable Graves' hyperthyroidism. The 75 to 100 discovery patients were divided at random into training and test sets in a 7:3 ratio. The investigation overall reported the following: Most expanded thyroid clonotypes (frequency above 0.001) were also found in blood, which suggests that blood repertoires may mirror thyroid immune responses. Sample size was not statistically predetermined, and blinding of investigators to group allocation was not performed. In validation, progression to ophthalmopathy was predicted by the model with around 71% sensitivity and around 76% specificity, a median of roughly six months before onset. A 13 V-J signature model separated ophthalmopathy from stable hyperthyroidism, with 87.88% sensitivity and roughly 81% specificity in cross-validation and 80%/75% in testing.

In its sample, this clonotype was seen a few times. It lacks a known antigen. The sample holds no much larger clone one base away, and base qualities are not on file. Ophthalmopathy patients had moderately to severely active disease, Clinical Activity Score of at least 3, NOSPECS grade of at least 4, and duration under 3 months. Exclusion was applied to patients with uncontrolled infections, other autoimmune diseases, pregnancy or lactation. Diagnoses were established on the basis of clinical symptoms, serum thyroxine and TRAb, thyroid ultrasound, and orbital computed tomography. PBMCs were isolated from more than 9 ml of fresh peripheral blood by Ficoll-Paque density gradient centrifugation. Total RNA was extracted with Trizol reagent, and quality was checked on an Agilent 2100 Bioanalyzer. TCR beta CDR3 regions were amplified from RNA transcripts. The TCR CDR3 was subjected to a first round of RT-PCR using the HTBI primer set and the Qiagen OneStep RT-PCR kit. The libraries were constructed in a second round of multiplex PCR and then size-selected and purified. The libraries were sequenced on an Illumina HiSeq2000 using paired-end 100 bp reads. The paper's processing steps were these. Raw data were processed with SOAPnuke, discarding reads with adapters, uncalled bases, mean Phred below 15, or no exact constant-primer or identifier match. High-quality paired reads were merged using COPE v1.2.5, and each unique nucleotide sequence was defined as a clonotype. MiTCR v1.1 was used to align the clonotypes against IMGT TRBV, TRBD and TRBJ reference segments. The analysis included only V-J combinations with a frequency above 0.0001, which together covered roughly 99% of the repertoires. The TCS score was defined as the ratio of F50 (clonal expansion) to E x V (chaos), calculated using BLOSUM62-based TCRdist between CDR3 peptides within each V-J. Welch's t-statistics and random forest reduced 500 to 550 V-J features to roughly 13, which were used in a naive Bayes classifier (R e1071). The raw public data were reprocessed by TCRdb itself: fastp quality trimming at Q25, MiXCR clonotype calling, in-frame beta chains only. Each entry is one CDR3 protein sequence, shown with its most common DNA and genes. The V and J calls were determined by TCRdb, not by the authors. The sample table holds about 640,000 distinct CDR3 sequences, of which around 20% were seen once. The ten largest clones capture over 30% of the sample.

The CDR3, from cysteine to phenylalanine, totals 14 residues. Left in the record is the CDR3 DNA by itself, 42 bases read in frame from the first base. CDR1 is given as DFQATT and CDR2 as SNEGSKA, both from the germline V gene (reference sequence). Trimming removed 6 bases from V and 6 bases from J, leaving 18 bases between the germline ends. The sequence is built from TRBV20-1 and TRBJ2-1, with the D gene call left open. The sequence came from a man aged 25 to 45 with Graves' ophthalmopathy. Sequenced input: blood. The CDR3 in this case is CSAPLVGKRNEQFF. In nucleotides, the sequence is TGCAGTGCACCTCTAGTTGGGAAACGCAATGAGCAGTTCTTC.